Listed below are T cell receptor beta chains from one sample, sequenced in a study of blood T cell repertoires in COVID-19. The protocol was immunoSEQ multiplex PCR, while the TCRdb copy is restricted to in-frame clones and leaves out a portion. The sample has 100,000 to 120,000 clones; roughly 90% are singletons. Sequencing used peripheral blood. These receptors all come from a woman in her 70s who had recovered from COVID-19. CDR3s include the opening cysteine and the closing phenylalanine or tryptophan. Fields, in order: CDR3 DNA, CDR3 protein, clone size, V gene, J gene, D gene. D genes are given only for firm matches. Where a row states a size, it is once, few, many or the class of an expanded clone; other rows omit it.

TGTGCCACCAGTGATTTAAGGGGCCCGGGACAGGGGTTGTATTCACCCCTCCACTTT	CATSDLRGPGQGLYSPLHF	NA	TRBV24-1	TRBJ1-6	TRBD1
TGTGCCATCAGTGATCGGGGGGTAGGGGACGGCTATGGCTACACCTTC	CAISDRGVGDGYGYTF	NA	TRBV10-3	TRBJ1-2	NA
TGTGCCACCAGCAGAGCTCGTCATGAGCAGTTCTTC	CATSRARHEQFF	once	TRBV15	TRBJ2-1	NA
TGTGCCAGCAGCGGGACAGCATACACCGGGGAGCTGTTTTTT	CASSGTAYTGELFF	NA	TRBV7-2	TRBJ2-2	TRBD1
TGCGCCAGCAGCTTGGCCCCAGACTACGAGCAGTACTTC	CASSLAPDYEQYF	NA	TRBV5-1	TRBJ2-7	NA
TGTGCCAGCAGTTACTCGAGACAGGGCGGCAATCAGCCCCAGCATTTT	CASSYSRQGGNQPQHF	NA	TRBV6-2/TRBV6-3	TRBJ1-5	TRBD1
TGCGCCAGCAGCTCCGAACGCGCCGGCAGGGTGGAGACCCAGTACTTC	CASSSERAGRVETQYF	NA	TRBV5-1	TRBJ2-5	NA
TGTGCCAGCAGTACCGCGGGAGGGTCCTACGAGCAGTACTTC	CASSTAGGSYEQYF	NA	TRBV2	TRBJ2-7	TRBD2
TGTGCCAGCTCACCCCGAGAGACTGAAGCTTTCTTT	CASSPRETEAFF	NA	TRBV18	TRBJ1-1	NA
TGTGCCAGCAGCCCCGGGTCCAGCGGGGCCAACGTCCTGACTTTC	CASSPGSSGANVLTF	NA	TRBV11-2	TRBJ2-6	NA
TGTGCCAGCAGCCAAGAGTCTAGCGAGACCACAGATACGCAGTATTTT	CASSQESSETTDTQYF	NA	TRBV4-2	TRBJ2-3	NA
TGTGCCATCCAAGAGGGACTAGCGGCCTACAATGAGCAGTTCTTC	CAIQEGLAAYNEQFF	NA	TRBV10-3	TRBJ2-1	TRBD2
TGTGCCAGCAGTCCCGACAGGAAATTCACAGATACGCAGTATTTT	CASSPDRKFTDTQYF	NA	TRBV27	TRBJ2-3	NA
TGTGCCAGCAGCGTAGCCCGGGGGACAGGTGGGACCGCCGGGGAGCTGTTTTTT	CASSVARGTGGTAGELFF	NA	TRBV9	TRBJ2-2	TRBD1
TGTGCCAGCAGCCAAGATCCGGGGGCTAGCGGGCCCACAGATACGCAGTATTTT	CASSQDPGASGPTDTQYF	NA	TRBV3-1/TRBV3-2	TRBJ2-3	TRBD2
TGTGCCAGCAATGGCCACCCGGCGCGGGAGACCCAGTACTTC	CASNGHPARETQYF	NA	TRBV2	TRBJ2-5	NA
TGTGCCATCAGTGAGTCCAGGGCTACAGATACGCAGTATTTT	CAISESRATDTQYF	NA	TRBV10-3	TRBJ2-3	NA
TGTGCCATCAGTGATCGAGGTAATGAGCAGTTCTTC	CAISDRGNEQFF	NA	TRBV10-3	TRBJ2-1	NA
TGTGCCAGCAGCGTACTCGGCCTAGTGGGTCAAGGTGAGCAGTTCTTC	CASSVLGLVGQGEQFF	NA	TRBV9	TRBJ2-1	NA
TGTGCCAGCAGCCTCCGGGGGGCACGCTCCCCCACAGATACGCAGTATTTT	CASSLRGARSPTDTQYF	NA	TRBV7-8	TRBJ2-3	NA
TGTGCCATCAGTGAGGGGACAGAAGGGGTCCCCTCCTATAATTCACCCCTCCACTTT	CAISEGTEGVPSYNSPLHF	NA	TRBV10-3	TRBJ1-6	TRBD1
TGTGCCAGCAGCCAAGTCCCCGAGGGAAACGAGCAGTACTTC	CASSQVPEGNEQYF	NA	TRBV3-1/TRBV3-2	TRBJ2-7	NA
TGTGCCAGCATTCCAAGGAGTAATTTTCAGCCCCAGCATTTT	CASIPRSNFQPQHF	few	TRBV28	TRBJ1-5	NA
TGCGCCAGCAGCCAAGATTCGGGCGGGGAGCTGTTTTTT	CASSQDSGGELFF	NA	TRBV4-1	TRBJ2-2	NA
TGTGCCAGCAGCCCCGACATCGGGGTTTGGGGCTACACCTTC	CASSPDIGVWGYTF	few	TRBV5-5	TRBJ1-2	NA
TGTGCCAGCAGCTTAAACCAGGGGGCCAACGTCCTGACTTTC	CASSLNQGANVLTF	NA	TRBV7-2	TRBJ2-6	NA
TGTGCCACCGATTGGACAGGGAGAGGCACAGATACGCAGTATTTT	CATDWTGRGTDTQYF	NA	TRBV6-5	TRBJ2-3	TRBD1
TGTGCCTGGAGTAGGTTGGGTAGCGGGACTCAAGAGACCCAGTACTTC	CAWSRLGSGTQETQYF	NA	TRBV30	TRBJ2-5	TRBD2